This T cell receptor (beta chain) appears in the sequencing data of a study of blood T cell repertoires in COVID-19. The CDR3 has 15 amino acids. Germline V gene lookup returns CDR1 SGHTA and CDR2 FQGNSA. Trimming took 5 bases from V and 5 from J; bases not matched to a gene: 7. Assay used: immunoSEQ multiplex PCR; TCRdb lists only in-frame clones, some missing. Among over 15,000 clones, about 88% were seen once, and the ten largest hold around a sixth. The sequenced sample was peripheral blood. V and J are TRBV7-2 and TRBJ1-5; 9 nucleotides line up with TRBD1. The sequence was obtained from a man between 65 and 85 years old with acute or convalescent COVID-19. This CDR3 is CASSAGGQGHQPQHF. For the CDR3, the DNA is TGTGCCAGCAGCGCAGGGGGACAGGGCCATCAGCCCCAGCATTTT. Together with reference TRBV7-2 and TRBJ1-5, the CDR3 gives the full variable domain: GAGVSQSPSNKVTEKGKDVELRCDPISGHTALYWYRQSLGQGLEFLIYFQGNSAPDKSGLPSDRFSAERTGGSVSTLTIQRTQQEDSAVYLCASSAGGQGHQPQHFGDGTRLSIL.